This T cell receptor beta chain was sequenced in a study of beta chain features in type 1 diabetes. General study results and limits: Patients with Type 1 diabetes showed moderately but significantly shorter TCRB CDR3s in all four CD4+ subsets. Naive, central memory and Treg TCRB repertoires appeared more alike in patients than in healthy donors. Fewer insertions but more deletions were seen at VDJ junctions in type 1 diabetes patients.

Trimming removed 3 bases from V and 3 bases from J, with 11 bases in between. The CDR3 covers 14 residues. CDR1 is LNHDA and CDR2 is SQIVND in the germline V gene (reference sequence). Isolation of CD4+ naive, central memory, regulatory and stem cell-like memory cells was achieved by sorting via CD45RO/CCR7/CD25/CD127/CD95/CD27. Since all of the isolated RNA was reverse transcribed, expressed TCRB transcripts were what got sequenced. Assay: immunoSEQ multiplex PCR; the TCRdb copy retains only in-frame clones and omits some. This table has approximately 40,000 clones, approximately 49% appearing once. As concerns this clone: The antigen is not known.

Sequenced: stem cell memory CD4+ T cells from blood. The chain couples TRBV19 to TRBJ2-5; D may be TRBD1 (5 bases). The receptor's source is a woman aged 25-40 years in good health. CDR3 sequence reads: CASSIQGAEETQYF. The DNA of the CDR3 is TGTGCCAGTAGTATTCAAGGGGCTGAAGAGACCCAGTACTTC.